The 18 T cell receptor beta chains listed next were all sequenced from one sample in a study of cytomegalovirus exposure and HLA in healthy donors (dated by TCRdb to 2015 to 2018). Receptor libraries were prepared by the immunoSEQ multiplex PCR assay. For the multiplex PCR, a mixture combining 60 forward primers for TCR Vbeta segments and 13 reverse primers for TCR Jbeta segments was used. TCRdb carries this immuneACCESS record with in-frame sequences only. Its versions omit some clonotypes, under half of them owing to an unresolved V gene in the studies checked, with the rest unexplained. In this sample the table shows over 150,000 clones, more than 60% of which occur a single time. The ten top clones hold 4.9% of the sample. Sequences were obtained from PBMCs. The receptors originated from a male donor in good health and CMV-seronegative.

The J gene is TRBJ2-1, the V gene TRBV4-1, with 8 bases fitting TRBD1. Trimming removed 4 bases from V and 4 bases from J; junction bases left unmatched: 3. The V gene's germline CDR1 is MGHRA and CDR2 YSYEKL. CDR3 length equals 14 residues. CDR3 protein: CASSLRDRYNEQFF. Here the CDR3 DNA reads TGCGCCAGCAGCCTCCGGGACAGGTACAATGAGCAGTTCTTC.

This rearrangement joins TRBV28 to TRBJ2-7; D is perhaps TRBD2 (6 bases). Germline loops: CDR1 MDHEN, CDR2 SYDVKM. CDR3 length: 14 amino acids. V gave up 2 bases and J gave up 1 base, with 9 bases separating them. CDR3 loop: CASSLIRGSYEQYF. DNA for the CDR3: TGTGCCAGCAGTTTAATACGGGGGTCCTACGAGCAGTACTTC.

The table lists this clone with a few counts. The chain combines TRBV5-6 with TRBJ1-5, with 7 positions matching TRBD1. In germline, CDR1 is SGHDT, CDR2 YYEEEE. The trim removed 4 bases at V and 4 bases at J, leaving 5 bases unmatched. This CDR3 comprises 14 residues. The CDR3 here is CASSPMTGNQPQHF. As DNA, the CDR3 is TGTGCCAGCAGCCCCATGACAGGGAATCAGCCCCAGCATTTT.

This chain uses TRBV19 with TRBJ1-5; 9 nucleotides match TRBD1. V trimming: 5 bases; J trimming: 7 bases; junction bases outside the gene matches: 9. The CDR3 totals 15 residues. Germline-derived CDR1 and CDR2 are LNHDA and SQIVND (reference sequence). Here the CDR3 reads CASSSWGQGDQPQHF. In nucleotides, the CDR3 is TGTGCCAGTAGTTCTTGGGGACAGGGAGACCAGCCCCAGCATTTT.

This sequence joins TRBV7-9 and TRBJ2-1; D might be TRBD2 (7 bases). V gave up 5 bases and J gave up 1 base, with 18 bases separating them. Germline CDR1 SEHNR, CDR2 FQNEAQ (reference sequence). The CDR3 loop spans 17 amino acids. The CDR3 bases are TGTGCCAGCAGCCCTGGGGGGGGCGGGCCGTCCTACAATGAGCAGTTCTTC. It specifies CASSPGGGGPSYNEQFF. Combining the CDR3 with reference TRBV7-9 and TRBJ2-1 gives the whole variable domain DTGVSQNPRHKITKRGQNVTFRCDPISEHNRLYWYRQTLGQGPEFLTYFQNEAQLEKSRLLSDRFSAERPKGSFSTLEIQRTEQGDSAMYLCASSPGGGGPSYNEQFFGPGTRLTVL.

The genes are TRBV18 and TRBJ1-4; D ambiguous. Deletions cut 0 bases from V and 7 bases from J, with 21 bases between. This CDR3 region has 18 residues. Germline V gene lookup returns CDR1 KGHSH and CDR2 LQKENI. CDR3 nucleotides: TGTGCCAGCTCACCACCTCACGGTCTACGCGGAGTAATTGAAAAACTGTTTTTT. It specifies CASSPPHGLRGVIEKLFF. Full variable domain (missing parts from reference TRBV18 and TRBJ1-4): NAGVMQNPRHLVRRRGQEARLRCSPMKGHSHVYWYRQLPEEGLKFMVYLQKENIIDESGMPKERFSAEFPKEGPSILRIQQVVRGDSAAYFCASSPPHGLRGVIEKLFFGSGTQLSVL.

The J gene is TRBJ2-3, the V gene TRBV6-1; D remains ambiguous. V was trimmed by 7 bases and J by 1 base, leaving 3 bases between them. CDR1 and CDR2 from the germline V gene are MNHNS and SASEGT. CDR3 length: 11 amino acids. CDR3: CASIGTDTQYF. CDR3 nucleotide sequence: TGTGCCAGCATAGGCACAGATACGCAGTATTTT.

This rearrangement joins TRBV5-6 to TRBJ1-5; D gene unclear. Germline CDR1 and CDR2: SGHDT and YYEEEE. V was clipped by 2 bases and J by 4 bases, with 4 bases between them. The CDR3 spans 12 residues. CDR3 sequence: CASSFLNQPQHF. The CDR3 bases are TGTGCCAGCAGCTTCCTAAATCAGCCCCAGCATTTT.

Only a few counts were recorded for this clone. The chain carries TRBV6-5 and TRBJ2-1; no definite D call. CDR1 is MNHEY, CDR2 SVGAGI, per germline. The V end was cut by 2 bases, the J end by 0 bases, with 8 bases between. This CDR3 comprises 15 residues. CDR3 residues: CASSYDRSSYNEQFF. DNA for the CDR3: TGTGCCAGCAGTTACGACCGGAGCTCCTACAATGAGCAGTTCTTC.

The chain recombines TRBV7-6 with TRBJ2-2, with 7 positions matching TRBD2. CDR3 length: 12 residues. In germline, CDR1 is SGHVS, CDR2 FNYEAQ. After removal of 6 bases from V and 5 bases from J, the junction contained 0 bases not matched to a gene. The CDR3, as DNA: TGTGCCAGCAGGGGAGGGACCGGGGAGCTGTTTTTT. Translated: CASRGGTGELFF.

This clone turned up a few times. One end of the junction is discordant with germline, which a read error may explain. This chain links TRBV7-9 with TRBJ1-5, with a tentative D call TRBD1 (6 bases). Germline-derived CDR1 and CDR2 are SEHNR and FQNEAQ (reference sequence). This CDR3 comprises 14 residues. Written as DNA, the CDR3 is TGTTCCAGCAGCTTAGGGGGAGGGGCACAGGCCCAGCATTTT. Translating it yields CSSSLGGGAQAQHF. Looking up the rest from reference TRBV7-9 and TRBJ1-5 gives the full variable domain: DTGVSQNPRHKITKRGQNVTFRCDPISEHNRLYWYRQTLGQGPEFLTYFQNEAQLEKSRLLSDRFSAERPKGSFSTLEIQRTEQGDSAMYLCSSSLGGGAQAQHFGDGTRLSIL.

The chain joins TRBV19 to TRBJ1-2, with 7 nucleotides matching TRBD1. The CDR3 is 14 amino acids. The ends lost 6 bases at V and 2 bases at J; junction bases unmatched: 6. Per the germline V gene, CDR1 is LNHDA and CDR2 is SQIVND (reference sequence). As DNA, the CDR3 is TGTGCCAGTAGGCTCTCACAGGGGAACTATGGCTACACCTTC. Its protein is CASRLSQGNYGYTF.

J is TRBJ2-3 and V is TRBV27, with 7 bases identical to TRBD2. The junction had 10 bases not matched to a gene; V was cut back by 6 bases and J by 7 bases. Germline V gives CDR1 MNHEY, CDR2 SMNVEV (reference sequence). This CDR3 comprises 14 residues. The CDR3 spells CASRAREQPNTQYF. CDR3 bases: TGTGCCAGCAGGGCGCGGGAGCAACCTAATACGCAGTATTTT.

The chain joins TRBV7-3 to TRBJ2-1; 8 nucleotides match TRBD1. V was pared by 5 bases and J by 4 bases, with 4 bases of the junction left unmatched. CDR1 is SGHTA and CDR2 is FQGTGA in the germline V gene. This CDR3 is 14 amino acids long. The CDR3 is CASSTGTGYNEQFF. The CDR3 nucleotides read TGTGCCAGCAGCACCGGGACAGGATACAATGAGCAGTTCTTC. Supplemented by reference TRBV7-3 and TRBJ2-1, the full variable domain reads GAGVSQTPSNKVTEKGKYVELRCDPISGHTALYWYRQSLGQGPEFLIYFQGTGAADDSGLPNDRFFAVRPEGSVSTLKIQRTERGDSAVYLCASSTGTGYNEQFFGPGTRLTVL.

This chain uses TRBV7-2 with TRBJ2-7, with D perhaps TRBD1 (5 bases). The CDR3 covers 15 residues. Germline V lookup: CDR1 SGHTA, CDR2 FQGNSA. The V end lost 4 bases, the J end lost 2 bases, and 15 bases lay between the germline ends. CDR3 sequence reads: CASSYKGLGPYEQYF. CDR3 DNA sequence: TGTGCCAGCAGCTATAAGGGGCTGGGCCCCTACGAGCAGTACTTC.

This chain joins TRBV6-5 and TRBJ2-7; D remains unclear. The CDR3 is made up of 12 amino acids. V gave up 4 bases and J gave up 3 bases, with 7 bases separating them. Per germline, CDR1 MNHEY and CDR2 SVGAGI. The chain's CDR3 is CASSSTGYEQYF. The CDR3 nucleotides read TGTGCCAGCAGTTCGACGGGCTACGAGCAGTACTTC.

This chain connects TRBV7-9 to TRBJ1-1; the match to TRBD1 covers 10 bases. The trim removed 5 bases at V and 4 bases at J, leaving 7 bases unmatched. The CDR3 has 15 residues. The V gene's germline CDR1 is SEHNR and CDR2 FQNEAQ (reference sequence). The DNA for the CDR3 is TGTGCCAGCAGCGCCTACCGGGACAGGGGCACTGAAGCTTTCTTT. It codes for CASSAYRDRGTEAFF. The complete variable domain, with remaining parts taken from reference TRBV7-9 and TRBJ1-1, reads DTGVSQNPRHKITKRGQNVTFRCDPISEHNRLYWYRQTLGQGPEFLTYFQNEAQLEKSRLLSDRFSAERPKGSFSTLEIQRTEQGDSAMYLCASSAYRDRGTEAFFGQGTRLTVV.

J is TRBJ2-5 and V is TRBV5-1; a weak D match, TRBD1 (5 bases). The J call could be wrong; TRBJ2-7 is a better fit for the DNA end. The CDR3 consists of 12 residues. Looked up from germline, CDR1 is SGHRS and CDR2 is YFSETQ. The CDR3 loop is CASSLGTNEQYF. Written as DNA, the CDR3 is TGCGCCAGCAGCTTGGGGACAAACGAGCAGTACTTC.